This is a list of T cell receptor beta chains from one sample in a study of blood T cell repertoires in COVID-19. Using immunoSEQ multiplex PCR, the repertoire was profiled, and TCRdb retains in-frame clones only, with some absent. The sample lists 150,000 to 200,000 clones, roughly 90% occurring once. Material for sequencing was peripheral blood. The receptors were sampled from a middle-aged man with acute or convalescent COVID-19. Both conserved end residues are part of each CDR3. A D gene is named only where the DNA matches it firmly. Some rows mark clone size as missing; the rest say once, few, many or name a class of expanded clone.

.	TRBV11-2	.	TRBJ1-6	TGTGCCAGCAGCCCCTCAGGCGGACAGTCAGTAAGGTCACCCCTCCACTTT	CASSPSGGQSVRSPLHF
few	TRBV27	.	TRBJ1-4	TGTGCCAGCAGTTTAAACAGAGCCCATGAAAAACTGTTTTTT	CASSLNRAHEKLFF
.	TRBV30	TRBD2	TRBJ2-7	TGTGCCTGGAGTGTATTAGCGGGAGGGCCAGAGGAGCAGTACTTC	CAWSVLAGGPEEQYF
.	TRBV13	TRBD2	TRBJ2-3	TGTGCCAGCAGCGCCCAACGACTAGCTGGCGCCACAGATACGCAGTATTTT	CASSAQRLAGATDTQYF
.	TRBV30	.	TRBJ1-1	TGTGCCACCTACGGGGGGGAATTGGTAGCTTTCTTT	CATYGGELVAFF
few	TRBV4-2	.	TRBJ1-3	TGTGCCAGCAGCCAAGTGGAGACAGGTGGAAACACCATATATTTT	CASSQVETGGNTIYF
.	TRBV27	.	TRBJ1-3	TGTGCCAGCATCATTGGAAACACCATATATTTT	CASIIGNTIYF
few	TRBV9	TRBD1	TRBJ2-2	TGTGCCAGCAGCGTAGTCCCAGGGGGCGGGGAGCTGTTTTTT	CASSVVPGGGELFF
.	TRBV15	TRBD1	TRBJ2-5	TGTGCCACCAGCAGCAGGGGGTACGAGACCCAGTACTTC	CATSSRGYETQYF
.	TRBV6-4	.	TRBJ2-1	TGTGCCAGCAGTGACTCGAGGCGTACCGAGCAGTTCTTC	CASSDSRRTEQFF
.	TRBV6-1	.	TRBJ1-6	TGTGCCAGCAGTGAAGCGCCGTTCGCCGGAGATTCACCCCTCCACTTT	CASSEAPFAGDSPLHF
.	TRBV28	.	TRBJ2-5	TGTGCCAGCAGCCCTTCGGGACACTACCAAGAGACCCAGTACTTC	CASSPSGHYQETQYF
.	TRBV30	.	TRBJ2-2	TGTGCCTGGAACCACGGGGGGCACACCGGGGAGCTGTTTTTT	CAWNHGGHTGELFF
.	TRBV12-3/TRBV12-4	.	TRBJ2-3	TGTGCCAGCAGGCGACTAGATACGCAGTATTTT	CASRRLDTQYF
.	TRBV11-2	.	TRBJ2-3	TGTGCCAGCAGCCCACAGGGTAGAGATACGCAGTATTTT	CASSPQGRDTQYF
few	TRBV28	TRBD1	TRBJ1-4	TGTGCCAGCAGTTTAATGACAGGGGAAAATGAAAAACTGTTTTTT	CASSLMTGENEKLFF
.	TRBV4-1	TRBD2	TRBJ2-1	TGCGCCAGCAGCCACCGGGGGGGCGATGAGCAGTTCTTC	CASSHRGGDEQFF
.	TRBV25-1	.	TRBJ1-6	TGTGCCAGCAGTGAGCGGAGCTCCTATAATTCACCCCTCCACTTT	CASSERSSYNSPLHF
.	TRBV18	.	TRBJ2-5	TGTGCCAGCTCACCAGGAGGGGAGGAGACCCAGTACTTC	CASSPGGEETQYF
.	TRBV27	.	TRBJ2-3	TGTGCCAGCAGTTTTCAGGGGCCCACAGATACGCAGTATTTT	CASSFQGPTDTQYF
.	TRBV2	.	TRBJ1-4	TGTGCCAGCAGCCCGGGGGGCTTTGGTGAAAAACTGTTTTTT	CASSPGGFGEKLFF
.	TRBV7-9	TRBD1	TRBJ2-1	TGTGCCAGCAGCTTACCAACAGGGGGCTATTACAATGAGCAGTTCTTC	CASSLPTGGYYNEQFF
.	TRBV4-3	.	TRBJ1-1	TGCGCCAGCAGCCAAGTCGGACTAGGGAACACTGAAGCTTTCTTT	CASSQVGLGNTEAFF
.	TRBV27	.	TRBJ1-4	TGTGCCAGCAGTACTTACTACAGGGACGGTAATGAAAAACTGTTTTTT	CASSTYYRDGNEKLFF
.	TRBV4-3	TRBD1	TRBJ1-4	TGCGCCAGCAGCCCGGGGACAGGGGCGTATGCAACTAATGAAAAACTGTTTTTT	CASSPGTGAYATNEKLFF
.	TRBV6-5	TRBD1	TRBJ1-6	TGTGCCAGCAGTTACTACGACAGGGGTTATTCACCCCTCCACTTT	CASSYYDRGYSPLHF
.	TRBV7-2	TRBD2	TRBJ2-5	TGTGCCAGCAGCTCGACTAGCGGGGCCCAAGAGACCCAGTACTTC	CASSSTSGAQETQYF
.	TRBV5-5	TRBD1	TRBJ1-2	TGTGCCAGCAGCAGCGGACAGGGAGGCTATGGCTACACCTTC	CASSSGQGGYGYTF
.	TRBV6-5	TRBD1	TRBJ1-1	TGTGCCAGCAGTTACGGACAGGGGGACACTGAAGCTTTCTTT	CASSYGQGDTEAFF
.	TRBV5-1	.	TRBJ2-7	TGCGCCAGCAGCTTGGGTGGGGCTAGCGACGAGCAGTACTTC	CASSLGGASDEQYF
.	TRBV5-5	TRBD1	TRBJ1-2	TGTGCCAGCAGCCGGACAGGGGGCCATGGCTACACCTTC	CASSRTGGHGYTF
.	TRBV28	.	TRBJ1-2	TGTGCCAGCAGTTCGGACACCTCGATCTATGGCTACACCTTC	CASSSDTSIYGYTF
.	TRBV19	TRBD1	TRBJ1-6	TGTGCCAGTGGAAGACAGGGACAGGACTCACCCCTCCACTTT	CASGRQGQDSPLHF
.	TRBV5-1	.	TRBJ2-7	TGCGCCAGCAGCTTGTTGGTTGGAGGATCCTACGAGCAGTACTTC	CASSLLVGGSYEQYF
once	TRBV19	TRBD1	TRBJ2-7	TGTGCCAGTAGTATAGACCTGACAGGGCTCGAGCAGTACTTC	CASSIDLTGLEQYF
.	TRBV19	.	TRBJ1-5	TGTGCCAGTAGTATTTTGGGGGCAGGCAATCAGCCCCAGCATTTT	CASSILGAGNQPQHF
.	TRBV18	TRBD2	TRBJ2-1	TGTGCCAGCTCACTCACTAGCGGGGGGATGAATGAGCAGTTCTTC	CASSLTSGGMNEQFF
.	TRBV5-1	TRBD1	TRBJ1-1	TGCGCCAGCAGCAGGACAGGGGCTAACACTGAAGCTTTCTTT	CASSRTGANTEAFF
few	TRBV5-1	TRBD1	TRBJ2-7	TGCGCCAGCAGCCCGACAGGGAGCCCTTGGAACGAGCAGTACTTC	CASSPTGSPWNEQYF
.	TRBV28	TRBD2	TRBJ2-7	TGTGCCAGCAGTCCAGTTCCAGCGGGAGACTACGAGCAGTACTTC	CASSPVPAGDYEQYF
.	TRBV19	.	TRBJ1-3	TGTGCCAGTAGTCCAAGGGACTTTGTTGGAAACACCATATATTTT	CASSPRDFVGNTIYF